The next 15 T cell receptor beta chains were all read from a single sample in a study of patients and donors after allogeneic stem cell transplantation (TCRdb year 2020). Libraries were constructed by RT-PCR. TCRdb records NextSeq 550 as the sequencer. TCRdb passed the public sequencing reads through fastp at Q25 and MiXCR, retaining productive beta sequences. Rows with one shared CDR3 protein collapse into an entry with the most common genes and DNA. For this sample there are about 160,000 distinct CDR3 sequences; 30% to 45% appear just once. The ten largest clones represent 40% to 55% of the sample. Input material: blood, either unsorted or a sorted T cell fraction (not recorded which). These receptors were taken from a human donor who was either an allogeneic HSCT recipient or a stem cell or donor lymphocyte infusion donor (not recorded which). It is not recorded whose cells these are; they may come from a transplant donor.

There are a few counts of this clonotype. The J gene is TRBJ2-3, the V gene TRBV20-1, with a weak D call TRBD2 (5 bases). V was trimmed by 3 bases and J by 2 bases, leaving 15 bases between them. The CDR3 has 15 residues. Looked up from germline, CDR1 is DFQATT and CDR2 is SNEGSKA (reference sequence). CDR3: CSAREVREPTDTQYF. The CDR3 DNA is TGCAGTGCTAGGGAGGTACGGGAACCCACAGATACGCAGTATTTT.

This chain joins TRBV12-3 or TRBV12-4 and TRBJ1-6; the match to TRBD1 covers 7 bases. Losses at the gene ends were 6 bases for V and 10 bases for J; bases not matched to a gene: 3. The CDR3 has 12 residues. The CDR3 nucleotides read TGTGCCAGCAGCCCAGGGGGGTCACCCCTCCACTTT. Protein: CASSPGGSPLHF.

This clonotype was counted a few times. The chain employs TRBV7-2 and TRBJ1-3; TRBD1 matches at 7 bases. Trimming removed 3 bases from V and 3 bases from J; junction bases left unmatched: 2. This CDR3 is 14 amino acids long. Germline V gives CDR1 SGHTA, CDR2 FQGNSA. The CDR3 nucleotides read TGTGCCAGCAGCTTTCGACAGGGTGGAAACACCATATATTTT. Residues: CASSFRQGGNTIYF. The complete variable domain, with remaining parts taken from reference TRBV7-2 and TRBJ1-3, reads GAGVSQSPSNKVTEKGKDVELRCDPISGHTALYWYRQSLGQGLEFLIYFQGNSAPDKSGLPSDRFSAERTGGSVSTLTIQRTQQEDSAVYLCASSFRQGGNTIYFGEGSWLTVV.

The V and J genes are TRBV9 and TRBJ1-2; TRBD1 matches 7 bases. Germline CDR1 is SGDLS and CDR2 is YYNGEE. This CDR3 contains 13 residues. J was trimmed by 3 bases and V by 3 bases; bases with no gene match: 2. This CDR3 is CASSGGTDYGYTF. DNA for the CDR3: TGTGCCAGCAGCGGCGGGACAGACTATGGCTACACCTTC.

This clonotype appeared once. The V call is TRBV21-1, the J call TRBJ2-3; the table's D call, TRBD1, was not checked against the DNA. TRBV21-1 is a known pseudogene. This CDR3 is built from 15 residues. The CDR3: CASKPPGHITDTQYF. CDR3 DNA sequence: TGTGCCAGCAAACCACCGGGACACATCACAGATACGCAGTATTTT.

This chain links TRBV27 with TRBJ2-3, with D hard to call. V lost 3 bases to trimming and J lost 3 bases, with 16 bases between them. The CDR3 extends over 16 amino acids. CDR1 is MNHEY and CDR2 is SMNVEV in the germline V gene (reference sequence). CDR3 amino acids: CASSFSGGTGTDTQYF. DNA of the CDR3: TGTGCCAGCAGTTTTAGTGGCGGCACCGGGACAGATACGCAGTATTTT.

The chain recombines TRBV28 with TRBJ1-2; a weak D match, TRBD1 (6 bases). Deletions cut 8 bases from V and 6 bases from J, with 19 bases between. The CDR3 length is 14 residues. Germline V gene sequence: CDR1 MDHEN, CDR2 SYDVKM. Here the CDR3 DNA reads TGTGCCAGCCGAAGAGCCGACAGGTACCATGGCTACACCTTC. Protein: CASRRADRYHGYTF.

This clonotype was picked up one time. CDR3 nucleotide sequence: TGCGCCAGCAGCTTCGGACAGGGCACCTACAATGAGCAGTTCTTC. Protein: CASSFGQGTYNEQFF. The chain is built from TRBV5-1 and TRBJ2-1; TRBD1 agrees at 8 bases. V lost 2 bases and J lost 2; bases outside the gene matches: 3. Looked up from germline, CDR1 is SGHRS and CDR2 is YFSETQ. This CDR3 region has 15 residues.

The chain joins TRBV5-6 to TRBJ2-7; 7 nucleotides agree with TRBD1. Per the germline V gene, CDR1 is SGHDT and CDR2 is YYEEEE. With V trimmed by 0 bases and J by 6 bases, 3 bases remained unmatched. The length of the CDR3 is 13 residues. CDR3 in DNA: TGTGCCAGCAGCTTGGGGACAGGTTCCGAGCAGTACGTC. Encoded protein: CASSLGTGSEQYV.

A remark on this clonotype: Germline and junction disagree at one end, which may indicate a read error. This chain links TRBV12-3 or TRBV12-4 with TRBJ1-5, with D possibly matching TRBD1 (6 bases). This CDR3 contains 13 residues. CDR3: CASSFGDNQSQHF. The CDR3 DNA sequence: TGTGCCAGCAGTTTTGGGGACAATCAGTCCCAGCATTTT.

The chain uses TRBV4-3 and TRBJ1-6; D is undetermined. The CDR3 is 17 residues long. From germline, CDR1 is LGHNA and CDR2 YSLEER. Trimming cost V 1 base and J 2 bases, with 12 bases left between them. The CDR3, as DNA: TGCGCCAGCAGCCAAGGGGCACAAGCCCCCTATAATTCACCCCTCCACTTT. It yields the protein CASSQGAQAPYNSPLHF.

V is TRBV15 and J is TRBJ1-5; D gene ambiguous. The CDR3 consists of 19 residues. Germline V gene data show CDR1 as LNHNV and CDR2 as YYDKDF (reference sequence). V was pared by 1 base and J by 0 bases, with 19 bases between. Here the CDR3 DNA reads TGTGCCACCAGCAGAGGATCTAGGGAGGCAATATATAGCAATCAGCCCCAGCATTTT. Translating it yields CATSRGSREAIYSNQPQHF.

Points on this clonotype: At one end, the junction sequence differs from germline, possibly due to a read error. The V and J genes are TRBV28 and TRBJ1-1; unclear D gene. Germline CDR1 MDHEN, CDR2 SYDVKM. This CDR3 region has 14 residues. CDR3 bases: TGTGCCAGCACCTTATGGGCCACGAACACTGAGGCTTTCTTT. It is translated as CASTLWATNTEAFF.

This clonotype has more than one count but fewer than ten. This chain links TRBV20-1 with TRBJ1-2; D uncertain. The CDR3 consists of 13 residues. Trimming took 7 bases from V and 4 from J, leaving 16 bases between them. The germline V gene has CDR1 DFQATT and CDR2 SNEGSKA (reference sequence). The CDR3 sequence is CSVPTGHGYGYTF. Here the CDR3 DNA reads TGCAGTGTCCCGACCGGTCACGGCTATGGCTACACCTTC.

This chain connects TRBV5-1 to TRBJ1-2, with D maybe TRBD1 (6 bases). Trimming removed 4 bases from V and 0 bases from J, with 16 bases in between. Germline V CDR1 and CDR2: SGHRS, YFSETQ. This CDR3 is 16 amino acids long. CDR3 loop: CASSREIGGANYGYTF. CDR3 in DNA: TGCGCCAGCAGCCGCGAGATAGGGGGAGCTAACTATGGCTACACCTTC.